Following are 18 T cell receptor beta chains from one sample sequenced in a study of T cell changes during pregnancy in multiple sclerosis. Sequencing used immunoSEQ multiplex PCR; TCRdb keeps in-frame clones, though not all of them. Of approximately 100,000 clones listed, 90% to 95% are singletons. The sample in question was peripheral blood, obtained in the third trimester of pregnancy. All receptors come from a female donor with multiple sclerosis, enrolled in a pregnancy study.

The CDR3 region has the DNA TGTGCCAGCAGTGAGGGGACAGGGGCATCAGATACGCAGTATTTT. Amino acids: CASSEGTGASDTQYF. The genes are TRBV2 and TRBJ2-3; 10 bases are shared with TRBD1. There are 15 residues in the CDR3. Germline V gene sequence: CDR1 SNHLY, CDR2 FYNNEI. V trimming: 3 bases; J trimming: 4 bases; junction bases outside the gene matches: 4.

The rearrangement links TRBV6-5 to TRBJ2-7, with TRBD2 identical over 15 bases. The V segment lost 6 bases and the J segment 2 bases; nucleotides outside the gene matches: 5. CDR3 size: 16 residues. Per germline, CDR1 MNHEY and CDR2 SVGAGI. The CDR3 loop reads CASSYGTSGRPYEQYF. In nucleotides, the CDR3 is TGTGCCAGCAGCTACGGGACTAGCGGGAGGCCCTACGAGCAGTACTTC.

This sequence joins TRBV10-3 and TRBJ1-1; 8 nucleotides match TRBD1. V was clipped by 2 bases and J by 4 bases; unmatched bases: 6. Looked up from germline, CDR1 is ENHRY and CDR2 is SYGVKD. CDR3 length: 15 residues. The CDR3 DNA follows: TGTGCCATCAGTGAGGACAGGGGCCGGGGCACTGAAGCTTTCTTT. It translates to CAISEDRGRGTEAFF.

The gene calls are TRBV11-3 and TRBJ2-7, with D perhaps matching TRBD2 (5 bases). The CDR3 totals 13 residues. CDR1 is SGHNT, CDR2 YENEEA, per germline. V was clipped by 5 bases and J by 4 bases, with 12 bases between them. The CDR3 sequence: CASSRDGGYEQYF. CDR3 sequence (DNA): TGTGCCAGCAGCCGCGACGGAGGTTACGAGCAGTACTTC.

This chain's CDR3 is CASSPRTGENTGELFF. DNA for the CDR3: TGTGCCAGCAGCCCCCGGACAGGGGAGAACACCGGGGAGCTGTTTTTT. The V gene is TRBV11-3, the J gene TRBJ2-2; 9 nucleotides align to TRBD1. Germline-derived CDR1 and CDR2 are SGHNT and YENEEA. J gave up 1 base and V 5 bases, and 5 bases lay outside the gene matches. CDR3 length equals 16 residues. The full variable domain, its missing parts supplied by reference TRBV11-3 and TRBJ2-2, is EAGVVQSPRYKIIEKKQPVAFWCNPISGHNTLYWYLQNLGQGPELLIRYENEEAVDDSQLPKDRFSAERLKGVDSTLKIQPAELGDSAVYLCASSPRTGENTGELFFGEGSRLTVL.

This chain links TRBV27 with TRBJ1-4; D may be TRBD1 (6 bases). The V and J ends lost 3 bases and 4 bases respectively, with 12 bases between them. The germline CDR1 and CDR2 sequences are MNHEY and SMNVEV (reference sequence). The CDR3 contains 15 residues. CDR3 amino acids: CASSFSRGLNEKLFF. CDR3 DNA: TGTGCCAGCAGTTTTTCCAGGGGCCTTAATGAAAAACTGTTTTTT.

The chain joins TRBV9 to TRBJ2-2; the match to TRBD1 covers 7 bases. The CDR3 totals 15 residues. Germline V gene lookup returns CDR1 SGDLS and CDR2 YYNGEE. Losses at the gene ends were 2 bases for V and 5 bases for J; bases not matched to a gene: 6. CDR3 region: CASSVSGGVTGELFF. CDR3 bases: TGTGCCAGCAGCGTTTCAGGGGGTGTGACCGGGGAGCTGTTTTTT.

V gene TRBV5-1 combines with J gene TRBJ2-7; 7 positions match TRBD1. Germline V gene data show CDR1 as SGHRS and CDR2 as YFSETQ. V gave up 3 bases and J gave up 1 base; unmatched junction bases: 7. This CDR3 is built from 15 residues. The CDR3 DNA reads TGCGCCAGCAGCTCCAGACAGGGTAATTCCTACGAGCAGTACTTC. Encoded protein: CASSSRQGNSYEQYF.

As to this clone: An end of the junction does not agree with germline; a read error may underlie this. CDR3 nucleotide sequence: TGTGTCAGCAGCCCCACAGGCACAGATACGCAGTATTTT. This gives the protein CVSSPTGTDTQYF. V and J are TRBV9 and TRBJ2-3; D unclear. CDR3 length: 13 amino acids. Germline V gives CDR1 SGDLS, CDR2 YYNGEE. Together with reference TRBV9 and TRBJ2-3, the CDR3 gives the full variable domain: DSGVTQTPKHLITATGQRVTLRCSPRSGDLSVYWYQQSLDQGLQFLIQYYNGEERAKGNILERFSAQQFPDLHSELNLSSLELGDSALYFCVSSPTGTDTQYFGPGTRLTVL.

The chain recombines TRBV6-5 with TRBJ2-3, with 7 positions matching TRBD2. Losses at the gene ends were 6 bases for V and 6 bases for J; bases not matched to a gene: 9. This CDR3 comprises 14 residues. Germline V lookup: CDR1 MNHEY, CDR2 SVGAGI. For the CDR3, the DNA is TGTGCCAGCAGCCTCCGGGACTACCAGGATACGCAGTATTTT. Translated: CASSLRDYQDTQYF.

V is TRBV11-2 and J is TRBJ1-1; D may be TRBD1 (5 bases). Trimming removed 5 bases from V and 4 bases from J, with 11 bases in between. CDR3 length equals 13 residues. Germline V CDR1 and CDR2: SGHAT, FQNNGV. The CDR3, as DNA: TGTGCCAGCAGCCGAACAGGAAGCACTGAAGCTTTCTTT. Amino acid sequence: CASSRTGSTEAFF.

The J gene is TRBJ1-2, the V gene TRBV25-1; 9 bases match TRBD1. After removal of 6 bases from V and 6 bases from J, the junction contained 8 bases not matched to a gene. The CDR3 totals 14 residues. Germline V gene lookup returns CDR1 MGHDK and CDR2 SYGVNS. The CDR3 DNA is TGTGCCAGCAGCAAGACAGGGGGGTCGGATGGCTACACCTTC. It codes for CASSKTGGSDGYTF.

The CDR3 spells CASSAGLSGTQYF. The CDR3 bases are TGTGCCAGCAGTGCTGGACTGTCGGGGACCCAGTACTTC. The V call is TRBV2, the J call TRBJ2-5; possible D gene TRBD2, 5 bases. The germline V gene encodes CDR1 SNHLY and CDR2 FYNNEI. The V gene lost 4 bases and the J gene lost 7 bases, with 13 bases spanning the gap. The CDR3 has 13 residues. Full variable domain (rest looked up from reference TRBV2 and TRBJ2-5): EPEVTQTPSHQVTQMGQEVILRCVPISNHLYFYWYRQILGQKVEFLVSFYNNEISEKSEIFDDQFSVERPDGSNFTLKIRSTKLEDSAMYFCASSAGLSGTQYFGPGTRLLVL.

The J gene is TRBJ1-4, the V gene TRBV28, with 7 nucleotides matching TRBD1. V dropped 6 bases and J dropped 8; count of bases not matched to a gene: 15. Per germline, CDR1 MDHEN and CDR2 SYDVKM. The CDR3 totals 16 residues. CDR3 in amino acids: CASSGTVGPRMEKLFF. Written as DNA, the CDR3 is TGTGCCAGCAGCGGGACAGTGGGGCCTCGAATGGAAAAACTGTTTTTT.

The V and J genes are TRBV7-9 and TRBJ2-5; possible D gene TRBD2, 6 bases. This CDR3 contains 13 residues. Germline assignment: CDR1 SEHNR and CDR2 FQNEAQ (reference sequence). Trimming shortened V by 5 bases and J by 5 bases, and 12 bases separated the two germline ends. CDR3 sequence reads: CASSDAGHETQYF. The DNA of the CDR3 is TGTGCCAGCAGCGACGCGGGGCACGAGACCCAGTACTTC. The variable domain in full, completed from reference TRBV7-9 and TRBJ2-5, reads DTGVSQNPRHKITKRGQNVTFRCDPISEHNRLYWYRQTLGQGPEFLTYFQNEAQLEKSRLLSDRFSAERPKGSFSTLEIQRTEQGDSAMYLCASSDAGHETQYFGPGTRLLVL.

The chain links TRBV11-2 to TRBJ2-1, with D perhaps matching TRBD1 (6 bases). CDR3 length: 13 residues. The germline V gene has CDR1 SGHAT and CDR2 FQNNGV. V was shortened by 2 bases and J by 8 bases, with 10 bases between the two germline ends. CDR3 amino acids: CASSLTGIYEQFF. As DNA, the CDR3 is TGTGCCAGCAGCTTAACAGGGATCTATGAGCAGTTCTTC.

The chain couples TRBV7-8 to TRBJ2-5; D possibly corresponds to TRBD1 (5 bases). The CDR3 consists of 16 residues. Germline CDR1 and CDR2: SGHVS and FQNEAQ. Trimming pared 1 base from V and 1 base from J, leaving 13 bases between. The CDR3 DNA sequence: TGTGCCAGCAGCTTAGGGCAGGGAACCTTCCAAGAGACCCAGTACTTC. It is translated as CASSLGQGTFQETQYF.

The chain carries TRBV7-9 and TRBJ2-2; perhaps TRBD1 as D (6 bases). Germline values: CDR1 SEHNR, CDR2 FQNEAQ (reference sequence). Trimming took off 1 base at V and 6 bases at J, with 12 bases between the two ends. The CDR3 runs 15 residues. The CDR3 DNA reads TGTGCCAGCAGCTTAGGCGGCAGGGGAGCCGGGGAGCTGTTTTTT. Protein: CASSLGGRGAGELFF.